This TCR beta chain is from a study of CD8 T cells in Susac syndrome. CD8+ and CD4+ T cells were negatively isolated; TEMRA cells were FACS-enriched. Study-level findings and limits: The study conceded that relatively few individuals underwent its TCR sequencing and HLA analysis.

Turning to this clonotype: Its antigen is currently unknown.

RNA in amounts of roughly 0.5 to 1 ug was reverse transcribed with random hexamers. Amplification of the TCR beta CDR3 was carried out by immunoSEQ multiplex PCR, which spanned a total of 54 Vbeta and 13 Jbeta segments. MiXCR, applied by TCRdb to the immunoSEQ multiplex PCR reads, yields one record per CDR3 protein. The table shows roughly 120,000 distinct CDR3 sequences, with around 94% occurring only once. Sequenced input: CD4+ T cells from PBMCs. The clonotype was recovered from a human donor in good health.

This CDR3 reads CSARVGVAKNIQYF. In nucleotides, the CDR3 is TGCAGTGCTAGGGTCGGAGTAGCCAAAAACATTCAGTACTTC. This chain connects TRBV20-1 to TRBJ2-4, with D uncertain. CDR3 length: 14 amino acids. Germline CDR1 is DFQATT and CDR2 is SNEGSKA (reference sequence). The germline V and J ends were trimmed by 3 bases and 0 bases, with 9 bases remaining between them.